The 7 T cell receptor beta chains presented below share a single source sample, sequenced in a study of CD8 T cells in Susac syndrome. With random hexamers, reverse transcription was performed on about 0.5 to 1 ug of RNA. TCRdb re-derived calls from the immunoSEQ multiplex PCR reads in MiXCR, one entry per CDR3 protein. The data contain hundreds of thousands of distinct CDR3 sequences, 85% of them singletons. The source material was CD8+ T cells from PBMCs. The receptor set was obtained from a human donor with multiple sclerosis.

V gene TRBV12-3 or TRBV12-4 combines with J gene TRBJ1-1; D gene ambiguous. This CDR3 contains 16 residues. V lost 6 bases and J 0 bases, leaving 17 bases between the germline ends. CDR3 DNA: TGTGCCAGCAGCCCTCCGCACGGCCCCATGAACACTGAAGCTTTCTTT. It is translated as CASSPPHGPMNTEAFF.

This clonotype came up once. The chain joins TRBV3-1 to TRBJ2-2, with 7 bases that match TRBD1. This CDR3 spans 17 amino acids. Germline CDR1 reads LGHDT; CDR2 reads YNNKEL (reference sequence). The V gene end was trimmed by 1 base and the J gene end by 5 bases; junction bases not matched to a gene: 10. CDR3 amino acids: CASSQVSGTETTGELFF. CDR3 bases: TGTGCCAGCAGCCAAGTCTCTGGGACAGAGACTACCGGGGAGCTGTTTTTT.

As concerns this clonotype: No DNA is shown, since the ends of the CDR3 on it are uncertain; the CDR3 is the one TCRdb lists. This chain links TRBV7-5 with TRBJ1-5; the D segment call TRBD1 is taken from the table without a DNA check. TRBV7-5 constitutes a pseudogene. The CDR3 has 18 residues if both end residues are counted. The CDR3 sequence is CISVPEARRYRGEWPQHF.

The rearrangement joins TRBV27 to TRBJ2-5; TRBD2 agrees at 10 bases. Germline V lookup: CDR1 MNHEY, CDR2 SMNVEV (reference sequence). This CDR3 has 16 residues. The trim removed 5 bases at V and 2 bases at J, leaving 8 bases unmatched. CDR3 region: CASSVLGTSAQETQYF. CDR3 coding DNA: TGTGCCAGCAGTGTCTTGGGGACTAGCGCTCAAGAGACCCAGTACTTC.

The V call is TRBV27, the J call TRBJ2-7; D is unresolved. Trimming cost V 6 bases and J 0 bases, with 12 bases left between them. Germline CDR1 MNHEY, CDR2 SMNVEV (reference sequence). There are 14 residues in the CDR3. CDR3 protein: CASSSQMSSYEQYF. CDR3 sequence (DNA): TGTGCCAGCAGCTCTCAGATGAGCTCCTACGAGCAGTACTTC.

J is TRBJ2-5 and V is TRBV12-3 or TRBV12-4; TRBD1 is a possible D gene (6 bases). The V and J ends lost 3 bases and 6 bases respectively, with 14 bases between them. This CDR3 contains 14 residues. The CDR3 region is CASSLRAQGKTQYF. In nucleotides, the CDR3 is TGTGCCAGCAGTTTGCGTGCACAGGGCAAGACCCAGTACTTC.

This chain joins TRBV7-8 and TRBJ1-1; D call uncertain. The CDR3 extends over 15 amino acids. In germline, CDR1 is SGHVS, CDR2 FQNEAQ. Trimming took off 1 base at V and 4 bases at J, with 13 bases between the two ends. The CDR3 loop is CASSLGRERSTEAFF. The CDR3 coding sequence is TGTGCCAGCAGCTTAGGTAGGGAAAGGAGCACTGAAGCTTTCTTT.